The 13 T cell receptor beta chains in this list originate from one sample, sequenced in a study of shared clonotypes between healthy human individuals. Using immunoSEQ multiplex PCR, the repertoire was profiled, and TCRdb retains in-frame clones only, with some absent. The sample yields approximately 1,000,000 clones, around three quarters seen once. The sequencing input was memory CD4+ T cells from PBMCs. Specified subset: CD45RA-negative fraction. These receptors were taken from a man aged 18 to 35 in good health. Some clones in this sample may be carry-over from other donors' samples.

The V call is TRBV6-1, the J call TRBJ2-7; 8 bases are shared with TRBD1. The germline V gene encodes CDR1 MNHNS and CDR2 SASEGT. The CDR3 is made up of 16 amino acids. J lost 1 base, V lost 3 bases, and 8 bases had no gene match. CDR3 nucleotides: TGTGCCAGCAGTGACCGAACAGGGGGTCGGTCCTACGAGCAGTACTTC. Its protein product is CASSDRTGGRSYEQYF.

The chain has TRBV7-2 and TRBJ2-1; TRBD2 might be the D (6 bases). V was pared by 5 bases and J by 6 bases, with 20 bases between. This CDR3 spans 16 amino acids. Germline V gene lookup returns CDR1 SGHTA and CDR2 FQGNSA. CDR3: CASSQRASRRTNEQFF. DNA for the CDR3: TGTGCCAGCAGCCAGCGGGCCAGCCGGAGAACCAATGAGCAGTTCTTC.

The CDR3 bases are TGTGCCAGCAGCCTGGGTGGGGTTTCCACCGGGGAGCTGTTTTTT. Amino acids: CASSLGGVSTGELFF. This chain connects TRBV7-3 to TRBJ2-2, with D hard to call. Per germline, CDR1 SGHTA and CDR2 FQGTGA. The CDR3 has 15 residues. Deletions cut 5 bases from V and 4 bases from J, with 14 bases between.

The CDR3 loop reads CASSEGQLQETQYF. Written as DNA, the CDR3 is TGTGCCAGCAGTGAAGGTCAGCTCCAAGAGACCCAGTACTTC. This chain links TRBV2 with TRBJ2-5, with no clear D. There are 14 residues in the CDR3. The V end was cut by 1 base, the J end by 1 base, with 7 bases between. Germline lookup yields CDR1 SNHLY and CDR2 FYNNEI.

To note about this clone: With a much larger clone just one base away, this may be a read error. The rearrangement uses TRBV10-1 and TRBJ2-1, with 14 bases that match TRBD2. The junction had 2 bases not matched to a gene; V was cut back by 6 bases and J by 7 bases. This CDR3 contains 14 residues. The V gene's germline CDR1 is WNHNN and CDR2 SYGVQD (reference sequence). The chain's CDR3 is CASSWTSGRNEQFF. In DNA form, the CDR3 reads TGCGCCAGCAGCTGGACTAGCGGGAGGAATGAGCAGTTCTTC.

The chain uses TRBV29-1 and TRBJ1-3, with 7 bases matching TRBD1. The V gene's germline CDR1 is SQVTM and CDR2 ANQGSEA. After removal of 3 bases from V and 3 bases from J, the junction contained 2 bases not matched to a gene. The CDR3 runs 13 residues. CDR3 sequence (DNA): TGCAGCGTTGAGGGACAGTTTGGAAACACCATATATTTT. Its translation: CSVEGQFGNTIYF.

The chain recombines TRBV11-3 with TRBJ2-1; D not resolved. This CDR3 has 13 residues. V lost 5 bases, J lost 5 bases, and 10 bases lay in between. Germline assignment: CDR1 SGHNT and CDR2 YENEEA. This CDR3 is CASSPGRNNEQFF. CDR3 DNA: TGTGCCAGCAGCCCCGGACGGAACAATGAGCAGTTCTTC.

This clone was seen just once. V is TRBV7-8 and J is TRBJ1-5, with D unresolved. V was clipped by 5 bases and J by 2 bases, with 7 bases between them. The CDR3 length is 13 residues. The V gene's germline CDR1 is SGHVS and CDR2 FQNEAQ. DNA for the CDR3: TGTGCCAGCAGCGCCCCGGGCAATCAGCCCCAGCATTTT. This sequence encodes CASSAPGNQPQHF.

J is TRBJ1-2 and V is TRBV15; no definite D call. The CDR3 runs to 15 residues. Looked up from germline, CDR1 is LNHNV and CDR2 is YYDKDF (reference sequence). V gave up 0 bases and J gave up 5 bases, with 13 bases separating them. The CDR3 loop is CATSREKAPYYGYTF. In nucleotides, the CDR3 is TGTGCCACCAGCAGAGAAAAGGCCCCCTATTATGGCTACACCTTC.

The gene calls are TRBV5-1 and TRBJ2-1, with D hard to call. CDR1 is SGHRS, CDR2 YFSETQ, per germline. The V end lost 0 bases, the J end lost 9 bases, and 13 bases lay between the germline ends. The CDR3 covers 14 residues. The CDR3 loop is CASSLEGSRSEQFF. The CDR3 DNA sequence: TGCGCCAGCAGCTTGGAGGGTAGCCGATCTGAGCAGTTCTTC.

The chain joins TRBV6-1 to TRBJ1-2; a weak D match, TRBD1 (5 bases). Germline V gene sequence: CDR1 MNHNS, CDR2 SASEGT. The CDR3 loop spans 14 amino acids. V was pared by 1 base and J by 4 bases, with 10 bases between. The CDR3 spells CASSEGQRGYGYTF. The CDR3 region has the DNA TGTGCCAGCAGTGAAGGACAGAGGGGCTATGGCTACACCTTC.

This chain links TRBV12-5 with TRBJ2-3; tentative D call: TRBD2 (6 bases). The V and J ends lost 0 bases and 1 base respectively, with 11 bases between them. Germline values: CDR1 LGHNT, CDR2 FRNRAP. The CDR3 is made up of 16 amino acids. CDR3 sequence (DNA): TGTGCTAGTGGTTTGGTAACGGGAGAGGGCACAGATACGCAGTATTTT. Protein product: CASGLVTGEGTDTQYF.

This chain links TRBV29-1 with TRBJ2-3; 9 bases align to TRBD1. In germline, CDR1 is SQVTM, CDR2 ANQGSEA. This CDR3 is 14 amino acids long. With V trimmed by 4 bases and J by 2 bases, 4 bases remained unmatched. The CDR3 protein is CSVGTGDYTDTQYF. Written as DNA, the CDR3 is TGCAGCGTTGGGACAGGGGACTACACAGATACGCAGTATTTT.